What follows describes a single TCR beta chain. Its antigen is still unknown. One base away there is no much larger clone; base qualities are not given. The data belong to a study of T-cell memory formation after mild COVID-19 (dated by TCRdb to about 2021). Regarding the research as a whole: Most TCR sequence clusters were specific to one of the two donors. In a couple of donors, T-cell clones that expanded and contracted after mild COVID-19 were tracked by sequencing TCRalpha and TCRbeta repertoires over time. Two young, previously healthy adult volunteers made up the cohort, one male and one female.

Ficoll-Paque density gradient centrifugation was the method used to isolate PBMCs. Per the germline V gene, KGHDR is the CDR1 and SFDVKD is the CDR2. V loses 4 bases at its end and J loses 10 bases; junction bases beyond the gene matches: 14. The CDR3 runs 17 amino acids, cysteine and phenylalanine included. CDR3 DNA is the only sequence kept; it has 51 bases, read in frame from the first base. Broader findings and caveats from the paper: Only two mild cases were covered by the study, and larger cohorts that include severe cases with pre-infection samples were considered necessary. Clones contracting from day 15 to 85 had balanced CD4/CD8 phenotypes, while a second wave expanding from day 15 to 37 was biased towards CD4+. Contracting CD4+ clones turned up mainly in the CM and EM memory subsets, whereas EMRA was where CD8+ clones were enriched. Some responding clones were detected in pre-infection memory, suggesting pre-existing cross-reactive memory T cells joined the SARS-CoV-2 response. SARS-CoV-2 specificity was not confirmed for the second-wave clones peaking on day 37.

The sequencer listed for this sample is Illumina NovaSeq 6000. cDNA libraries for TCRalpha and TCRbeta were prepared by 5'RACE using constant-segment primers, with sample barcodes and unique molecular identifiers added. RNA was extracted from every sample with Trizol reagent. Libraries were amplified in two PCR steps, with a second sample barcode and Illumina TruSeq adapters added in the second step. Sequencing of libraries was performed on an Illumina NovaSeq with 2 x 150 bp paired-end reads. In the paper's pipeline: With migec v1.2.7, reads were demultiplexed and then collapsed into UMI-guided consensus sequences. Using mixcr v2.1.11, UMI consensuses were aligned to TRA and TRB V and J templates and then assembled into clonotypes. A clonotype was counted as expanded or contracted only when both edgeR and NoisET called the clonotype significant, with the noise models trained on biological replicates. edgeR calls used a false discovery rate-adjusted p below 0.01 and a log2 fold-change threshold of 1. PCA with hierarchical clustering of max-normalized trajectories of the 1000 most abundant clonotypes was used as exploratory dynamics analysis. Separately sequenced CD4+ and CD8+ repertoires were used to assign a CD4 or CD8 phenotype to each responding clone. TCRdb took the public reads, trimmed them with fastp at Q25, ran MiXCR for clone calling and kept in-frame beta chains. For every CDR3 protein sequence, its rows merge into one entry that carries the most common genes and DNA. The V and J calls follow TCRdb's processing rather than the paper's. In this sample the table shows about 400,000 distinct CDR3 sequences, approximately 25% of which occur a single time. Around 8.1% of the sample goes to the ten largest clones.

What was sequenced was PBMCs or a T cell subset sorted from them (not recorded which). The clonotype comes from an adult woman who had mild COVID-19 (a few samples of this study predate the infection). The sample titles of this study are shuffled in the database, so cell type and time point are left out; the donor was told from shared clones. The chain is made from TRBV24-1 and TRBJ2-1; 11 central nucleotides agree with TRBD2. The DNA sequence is TGTGCCACCAGTGACCAATCCGGGACTAGCGGATCCAACGAGCAGTTCTTC. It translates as CATSDQSGTSGSNEQFF.